A single sample is the source of the 3 T cell receptor beta chains below, sequenced in a study of blood T cell repertoires in COVID-19. The repertoire was sequenced with immunoSEQ multiplex PCR; TCRdb's copy has only in-frame clones and lacks some. The table lists 200,000 to 250,000 clones, approximately 83% of them singletons. The sample was peripheral blood. The receptors were gathered from a woman under 40 who had recovered from COVID-19.

The chain couples TRBV19 to TRBJ1-5, with 10 bases identical to TRBD1. Germline V gene data show CDR1 as LNHDA and CDR2 as SQIVND (reference sequence). This CDR3 comprises 16 residues. V shed 5 bases, J shed 5 bases, and the junction held 9 bases outside the gene matches. For the CDR3, the DNA is TGTGCCAGTAGTCTTTCCGGGACAGGGGCCTATCAGCCCCAGCATTTT. Translating it yields CASSLSGTGAYQPQHF.

Worth noting for this clone: This specimen includes other DNA sequences encoding the same CDR3. V usage is TRBV3-1 (or the pseudogene TRBV3-2) and J usage is TRBJ1-5; no clear D. CDR3 length: 13 amino acids. CDR1 is LGHDT, CDR2 YNNKEL, per germline (reference sequence). The V gene lost 0 bases and the J gene lost 4 bases, with 4 bases spanning the gap. The CDR3 protein is CASSQDLNQPQHF. CDR3 coding DNA: TGTGCCAGCAGCCAAGACTTAAATCAGCCCCAGCATTTT.

Here the CDR3 reads CASGSGEGNSDTQYF. The CDR3 region has the DNA TGTGCCAGCGGCTCGGGGGAGGGCAACTCAGATACGCAGTATTTT. V and J are TRBV11-3 and TRBJ2-3; 7 nucleotides agree with TRBD2. V was pared by 8 bases and J by 4 bases, with 12 bases of the junction left unmatched. The CDR3 is 15 residues long. In germline, CDR1 is SGHNT, CDR2 YENEEA.